This paragraph reports one T cell receptor (beta chain). This clonotype appeared a few times. Its antigen is not yet known. The sample holds no much larger clone one base away, and base qualities are not on file. Libraries came from PCR. The sequencer was an Illumina HiSeq 2500. To reduce PCR and sequencing biases, unique molecular identifiers were built into the TCR beta cDNA libraries. Approximately 500,000 cDNA molecules were obtained for every 1 to 10 million input T cells, so each molecule roughly corresponded to one T cell. The same protocol used for the earlier healthy control dataset was applied to prepare and sequence the patient libraries. Within a given batch, samples were prepared together, multiplexed and sequenced on the same HiSeq lane. Processing in the source paper ran as follows. MIGEC handled the raw barcoded reads, throwing out single-read molecular identifier groups before consensus assembly and CDR3 extraction. VDJtools was used for post-analysis of the clonotype tables, with diversity normalized by down-sampling every dataset to the smallest sample size. In repertoire overlap clustering, CDR3 amino acid sequences, but not nucleotide sequences, were matched to correct batch-related cross-sample contamination. TCRdb trimmed the raw reads at Q25, called clones with MiXCR and kept productive beta chains. Each record represents a unique CDR3 protein, reported with the most common genes and DNA among its rows. The V and J calls shown here were made by TCRdb, not taken from the authors' results. The sample yields roughly 800,000 distinct CDR3 sequences; roughly 27% were counted once. Clones ranked in the top ten supply approximately 0.55% of the sample.

These data originate in a study of post-analysis software for immune sequencing data (dated by TCRdb to the mid-2010s). Concerning the study at large: Recorded disease courses included relapsing-remitting, secondary progressive and progressive-relapsing multiple sclerosis, with some patients lacking subtype annotation. A subset of samples was prepared in parallel using single-end sample barcoding, then pooled and co-amplified after Illumina adapter ligation. The patient repertoires were compared against approximately twelve previously published healthy control repertoires obtained from donors aged 6 to 25 years. General conclusions and limits of the study: Normalized Chao1 diversity was significantly lower in multiple sclerosis patients than controls, suggesting substantial peripheral T-cell clonal expansion. The control group was slightly older than the multiple sclerosis patient group. Direct clustering with F measure showed strong co-clustering of samples prepared in the same batch, prompting a batch-effect correction. Significantly higher frequencies in patients than in controls were found for several TRBV segments, including TRBV5-6, TRBV5-1 and TRBV20-1.

Taken from cysteine to phenylalanine, the CDR3 has 15 residues. Only the CDR3 portion is preserved as DNA: 45 bases, with reading frame beginning at the first base. From the germline V gene, CDR1 is ENHRY and CDR2 is SYGVKD. V is pruned by 10 bases and J by 3 bases, leaving 14 bases of the junction without a gene match. TCR beta repertoires were profiled from peripheral blood of approximately 13 young patients with multiple sclerosis to demonstrate the VDJtools post-analysis software. The multiple sclerosis patients were children and adolescents ranging in age from roughly 6 to 15 years. The sample was blood. The sequence joins TRBV10-3 to TRBJ1-1, with 7 bases in between that match TRBD1. The TCR originated in a girl aged 10-17 years with multiple sclerosis. Here is the DNA: TGTGCCACCAAAGCCCGACAGGGCGGGGACACTGAAGCTTTCTTT. The resulting protein is CATKARQGGDTEAFF.